The entry that follows covers one T cell receptor (beta chain) sequence. Its antigen is unknown. These data originate in a study of cytomegalovirus exposure and HLA in healthy donors. Study-wide results and caveats: CMV serostatus was the sole immune exposure data available.

A multiplex PCR was run with 60 Vbeta primers and 13 Jbeta primers. Clones were read by immunoSEQ multiplex PCR, and TCRdb kept only the in-frame ones, dropping some. This table has roughly 170,000 clones, approximately 80% appearing once. Per germline, CDR1 MGHRA and CDR2 YSYEKL. The junction had 13 bases not matched to a gene; V was cut back by 3 bases and J by 12 bases. This CDR3 region has 15 residues. Sequenced sample: PBMCs. The sequence was collected from a woman aged 25-40 years in good health and CMV-seronegative. The chain is built from TRBV4-1 and TRBJ1-4, with 7 nucleotides matching TRBD1. The CDR3 protein is CASSHPRAGGEELFF. As DNA, the CDR3 is TGCGCCAGCAGCCACCCCCGGGCAGGGGGTGAGGAACTGTTTTTT.